The rows below give T cell receptor beta chains drawn from one sample of a study of blood T cell repertoires in COVID-19. Using immunoSEQ multiplex PCR, the repertoire was profiled, and TCRdb retains in-frame clones only, with some absent. The repertoire holds over 350,000 clones, with 88% as singletons. Sequencing used PBMCs or T cells enriched from blood (not recorded which). These receptors all stem from a young woman who had recovered from COVID-19. Each CDR3 is given with its conserved first and last residue. Fields, in order: V gene, D gene, clone size, J gene, CDR3 protein, CDR3 DNA. The D gene is left open where the match is weak. Only part of the rows carry a size: once, few, many, or a class if the clone is expanded.

V gene: TRBV4-2; D gene: TRBD1; clone size: .; J gene: TRBJ1-5; CDR3 protein: CASSQVVGQGASGQPQHF; CDR3 DNA: TGTGCCAGCAGCCAAGTCGTCGGACAGGGGGCGAGTGGTCAGCCCCAGCATTTT
V gene: TRBV2; D gene: TRBD2; clone size: .; J gene: TRBJ2-3; CDR3 protein: CASRETSGATDTQYF; CDR3 DNA: TGTGCCAGCAGAGAGACTAGCGGGGCTACAGATACGCAGTATTTT
V gene: TRBV5-5; D gene: .; clone size: .; J gene: TRBJ1-4; CDR3 protein: CASSFSLGQTNEKLFF; CDR3 DNA: TGTGCCAGCAGCTTTTCCCTTGGGCAGACTAATGAAAAACTGTTTTTT
V gene: TRBV5-6; D gene: .; clone size: .; J gene: TRBJ2-1; CDR3 protein: CASSFFHVNEQFF; CDR3 DNA: TGTGCCAGCAGCTTTTTTCATGTTAATGAGCAGTTCTTC
V gene: TRBV3-1/TRBV3-2; D gene: .; clone size: few; J gene: TRBJ1-5; CDR3 protein: CASSHGRTNQPQHF; CDR3 DNA: TGTGCCAGCAGCCACGGACGGACTAATCAGCCCCAGCATTTT
V gene: TRBV7-2; D gene: .; clone size: .; J gene: TRBJ2-7; CDR3 protein: CASSEPHGRGYEQYF; CDR3 DNA: TGTGCCAGCAGCGAGCCCCACGGGCGGGGCTACGAGCAGTACTTC
V gene: TRBV27; D gene: .; clone size: .; J gene: TRBJ2-7; CDR3 protein: CASSLSQKGGREQYF; CDR3 DNA: TGTGCCAGCAGTTTATCCCAAAAGGGAGGCCGCGAGCAGTACTTC
V gene: TRBV11-2; D gene: TRBD1; clone size: .; J gene: TRBJ2-1; CDR3 protein: CASSPRDSRSYNEQFF; CDR3 DNA: TGTGCCAGCAGCCCCCGGGACAGCCGCTCCTACAATGAGCAGTTCTTC
V gene: TRBV30; D gene: .; clone size: .; J gene: TRBJ2-7; CDR3 protein: CAWSVRPGVLSYEQYF; CDR3 DNA: TGTGCCTGGAGTGTACGACCGGGAGTTCTTTCCTACGAGCAGTACTTC
V gene: TRBV5-1; D gene: .; clone size: few; J gene: TRBJ1-5; CDR3 protein: CASSLVRVEVICQPQHF; CDR3 DNA: TGCGCCAGCAGCTTGGTAAGGGTGGAGGTGATTTGTCAGCCCCAGCATTTT
V gene: TRBV7-6; D gene: .; clone size: .; J gene: TRBJ1-5; CDR3 protein: CASSQVGGQPQHF; CDR3 DNA: TGTGCCAGCAGCCAAGTGGGGGGTCAGCCCCAGCATTTT
V gene: TRBV5-1; D gene: .; clone size: .; J gene: TRBJ2-1; CDR3 protein: CASSERGISYNEQFF; CDR3 DNA: TGCGCCAGCAGCGAACGGGGAATTTCCTACAATGAGCAGTTCTTC
V gene: TRBV7-2; D gene: .; clone size: .; J gene: TRBJ1-5; CDR3 protein: CASSLGAVSNQPQHF; CDR3 DNA: TGTGCCAGCAGCTTAGGGGCAGTAAGCAATCAGCCCCAGCATTTT
V gene: TRBV9; D gene: .; clone size: .; J gene: TRBJ1-2; CDR3 protein: CASSVGSSVLNYGYTF; CDR3 DNA: TGTGCCAGCAGCGTAGGGTCGTCAGTTTTGAACTATGGCTACACCTTC
V gene: TRBV27; D gene: .; clone size: .; J gene: TRBJ2-1; CDR3 protein: CASAPSDPSYNEQFF; CDR3 DNA: TGTGCCAGCGCCCCTAGCGATCCTTCCTACAATGAGCAGTTCTTC
V gene: TRBV28; D gene: .; clone size: .; J gene: TRBJ2-7; CDR3 protein: CASIPGQGGSYEQYF; CDR3 DNA: TGTGCCAGCATCCCAGGACAGGGAGGGTCGTACGAGCAGTACTTC
V gene: TRBV5-4; D gene: .; clone size: once; J gene: TRBJ1-1; CDR3 protein: CASSQGQEAFF; CDR3 DNA: TGTGCCAGCAGCCAGGGACAAGAAGCTTTCTTT
V gene: TRBV5-6; D gene: TRBD1; clone size: .; J gene: TRBJ1-2; CDR3 protein: CASSLGTRQGAYGYTF; CDR3 DNA: TGTGCCAGCAGCTTGGGGACCCGACAGGGGGCCTATGGCTACACCTTC
V gene: TRBV19; D gene: TRBD2; clone size: .; J gene: TRBJ2-2; CDR3 protein: CASTIGLAGVGELFF; CDR3 DNA: TGTGCCAGTACCATTGGGCTAGCGGGGGTCGGGGAGCTGTTTTTT
V gene: TRBV9; D gene: TRBD1; clone size: .; J gene: TRBJ1-2; CDR3 protein: CASSVDRGRGYTF; CDR3 DNA: TGTGCCAGCAGCGTAGACAGGGGTAGAGGCTACACCTTC
V gene: TRBV5-4; D gene: .; clone size: .; J gene: TRBJ2-5; CDR3 protein: CASSFPGEETQYF; CDR3 DNA: TGTGCCAGCAGCTTCCCAGGTGAAGAGACCCAGTACTTC
V gene: TRBV28; D gene: TRBD1; clone size: once; J gene: TRBJ1-1; CDR3 protein: CASSRPTYPGGSNTEAFF; CDR3 DNA: TGTGCCAGCAGTCGACCGACCTACCCAGGGGGCTCGAACACTGAAGCTTTCTTT
V gene: TRBV27; D gene: .; clone size: .; J gene: TRBJ1-2; CDR3 protein: CASSLSGAHYYGYTF; CDR3 DNA: TGTGCCAGCAGTTTATCAGGGGCTCACTACTATGGCTACACCTTC
V gene: TRBV11-2; D gene: .; clone size: .; J gene: TRBJ2-5; CDR3 protein: CASSLVGSWGPEGQETQYF; CDR3 DNA: TGTGCCAGCAGCTTAGTGGGGAGCTGGGGTCCTGAAGGACAAGAGACCCAGTACTTC
V gene: TRBV7-3; D gene: TRBD1; clone size: .; J gene: TRBJ2-1; CDR3 protein: CASSAGTGLRLHSYNEQFF; CDR3 DNA: TGTGCCAGCAGTGCCGGGACAGGGTTGAGGTTACACTCCTACAATGAGCAGTTCTTC
V gene: TRBV29-1; D gene: TRBD2; clone size: many; J gene: TRBJ2-7; CDR3 protein: CSVAGLAGGPYEQYF; CDR3 DNA: TGCAGCGTCGCCGGACTAGCGGGGGGCCCCTACGAGCAGTACTTC
V gene: TRBV5-1; D gene: TRBD1; clone size: .; J gene: TRBJ1-3; CDR3 protein: CASSARQGYSGNTIYF; CDR3 DNA: TGCGCCAGCAGCGCTAGACAGGGTTACTCTGGAAACACCATATATTTT
V gene: TRBV5-1; D gene: .; clone size: few; J gene: TRBJ1-3; CDR3 protein: CASTADTFSGNTIYF; CDR3 DNA: TGCGCCAGCACCGCGGACACCTTCTCTGGAAACACCATATATTTT
V gene: TRBV29-1; D gene: TRBD1; clone size: .; J gene: TRBJ2-7; CDR3 protein: CSVEEGQGSYEQYF; CDR3 DNA: TGCAGCGTTGAAGAGGGACAGGGCTCCTACGAGCAGTACTTC
V gene: TRBV6-2/TRBV6-3; D gene: .; clone size: .; J gene: TRBJ2-7; CDR3 protein: CASSSTRAFPYEQYF; CDR3 DNA: TGTGCCAGCAGCTCAACGAGGGCGTTTCCCTACGAGCAGTACTTC
V gene: TRBV6-5; D gene: .; clone size: .; J gene: TRBJ1-2; CDR3 protein: CASTFRGGAGYGYTF; CDR3 DNA: TGTGCCAGCACCTTCCGGGGGGGGGCGGGCTATGGCTACACCTTC
V gene: TRBV3-1/TRBV3-2; D gene: .; clone size: once; J gene: TRBJ2-3; CDR3 protein: CASSQDPGITQYF; CDR3 DNA: TGTGCCAGCAGCCAAGATCCGGGTATAACGCAGTATTTT
V gene: TRBV21-1; D gene: .; clone size: .; J gene: TRBJ1-2; CDR3 protein: CASSSGVRNWSDGYTF; CDR3 DNA: TGTGCCAGCAGTTCAGGGGTTAGGAATTGGTCTGATGGCTACACCTTC
V gene: TRBV7-9; D gene: .; clone size: .; J gene: TRBJ1-2; CDR3 protein: CASSLVDTYGYTF; CDR3 DNA: TGTGCCAGCAGCTTAGTTGATACATATGGCTACACCTTC
V gene: TRBV7-6; D gene: TRBD2; clone size: .; J gene: TRBJ2-3; CDR3 protein: CASSATSGGSTDTQYF; CDR3 DNA: TGTGCCAGCAGCGCGACTAGCGGGGGTTCCACAGATACGCAGTATTTT
V gene: TRBV3-1/TRBV3-2; D gene: .; clone size: .; J gene: TRBJ1-5; CDR3 protein: CASSQDSNQPQHF; CDR3 DNA: TGTGCCAGCAGCCAAGACAGTAATCAGCCCCAGCATTTT
V gene: TRBV27; D gene: .; clone size: .; J gene: TRBJ2-5; CDR3 protein: CASSLWQVFSQETQYF; CDR3 DNA: TGTGCCAGCAGTTTATGGCAGGTTTTTAGTCAAGAGACCCAGTACTTC
V gene: TRBV28; D gene: TRBD1; clone size: .; J gene: TRBJ1-2; CDR3 protein: CASIFGQGGYGYTF; CDR3 DNA: TGTGCCAGCATTTTTGGACAGGGGGGTTATGGCTACACCTTC
V gene: TRBV5-1; D gene: .; clone size: once; J gene: TRBJ1-4; CDR3 protein: CASSLAREGTNEKLFF; CDR3 DNA: TGCGCCAGCAGCCTCGCCAGGGAAGGAACTAATGAAAAACTGTTTTTT
V gene: TRBV4-2; D gene: TRBD1; clone size: .; J gene: TRBJ2-1; CDR3 protein: CASSQEAGGARNEQFF; CDR3 DNA: TGTGCCAGCAGCCAAGAGGCAGGGGGCGCGAGGAATGAGCAGTTCTTC
V gene: TRBV7-2; D gene: .; clone size: .; J gene: TRBJ1-4; CDR3 protein: CASSLGNREWEEKLFF; CDR3 DNA: TGTGCCAGCAGCTTAGGCAACAGGGAATGGGAGGAAAAACTGTTTTTT
V gene: TRBV7-2; D gene: TRBD2; clone size: .; J gene: TRBJ2-5; CDR3 protein: CASSLGSGGNQETQYF; CDR3 DNA: TGTGCCAGCAGCTTAGGTAGCGGGGGTAACCAAGAGACCCAGTACTTC
V gene: TRBV7-3; D gene: .; clone size: .; J gene: TRBJ2-7; CDR3 protein: CASSPGVGSYEQYF; CDR3 DNA: TGTGCCAGCAGCCCCGGGGTGGGGTCCTACGAGCAGTACTTC
V gene: TRBV5-8; D gene: .; clone size: once; J gene: TRBJ1-2; CDR3 protein: CASSPRGGWRYTF; CDR3 DNA: TGTGCCAGCAGCCCGCGGGGGGGTTGGCGCTACACCTTC
V gene: TRBV19; D gene: TRBD1; clone size: .; J gene: TRBJ2-7; CDR3 protein: CASSATGAEQYF; CDR3 DNA: TGTGCCAGTAGTGCGACAGGGGCCGAGCAGTACTTC
V gene: TRBV3-1/TRBV3-2; D gene: .; clone size: .; J gene: TRBJ1-2; CDR3 protein: CASSPGSGIYRGYGYTF; CDR3 DNA: TGTGCCAGCAGCCCTGGGTCAGGGATATACCGTGGCTATGGCTACACCTTC
V gene: TRBV24-1; D gene: .; clone size: once; J gene: TRBJ2-3; CDR3 protein: CATSATRGSDTQYF; CDR3 DNA: TGTGCCACCAGTGCCACCAGGGGATCAGATACGCAGTATTTT
V gene: TRBV5-4; D gene: TRBD2; clone size: .; J gene: TRBJ2-1; CDR3 protein: CASSYGTSGRNEQFF; CDR3 DNA: TGTGCCAGCAGCTACGGGACTAGCGGGCGCAATGAGCAGTTCTTC
V gene: TRBV5-1; D gene: TRBD1; clone size: .; J gene: TRBJ1-2; CDR3 protein: CASSYDRAFGYTF; CDR3 DNA: TGCGCCAGCAGCTACGACAGGGCCTTTGGCTACACCTTC
V gene: TRBV28; D gene: TRBD1; clone size: .; J gene: TRBJ1-2; CDR3 protein: CASSLVLGQGNYGYTF; CDR3 DNA: TGTGCCAGCAGTTTGGTGTTGGGACAGGGAAACTATGGCTACACCTTC
V gene: TRBV5-1; D gene: .; clone size: .; J gene: TRBJ1-1; CDR3 protein: CASSLLGEDTEAFF; CDR3 DNA: TGCGCCAGCAGCTTGCTAGGGGAGGACACTGAAGCTTTCTTT
V gene: TRBV9; D gene: TRBD1; clone size: .; J gene: TRBJ1-2; CDR3 protein: CASSGGVDRVPYGYTF; CDR3 DNA: TGTGCCAGCAGCGGGGGGGTGGACAGGGTACCCTATGGCTACACCTTC
V gene: TRBV19; D gene: TRBD1; clone size: .; J gene: TRBJ1-2; CDR3 protein: CASRVRTGRRDYGYTF; CDR3 DNA: TGTGCCAGTAGGGTACGGACAGGGCGACGGGATTATGGCTACACCTTC
V gene: TRBV3-1/TRBV3-2; D gene: .; clone size: few; J gene: TRBJ1-1; CDR3 protein: CASSQAGTSPEAFF; CDR3 DNA: TGTGCCAGCAGCCAAGCGGGAACGAGTCCTGAAGCTTTCTTT
V gene: TRBV6-5; D gene: TRBD1; clone size: once; J gene: TRBJ1-1; CDR3 protein: CASSYSSGTVNTEAFF; CDR3 DNA: TGTGCCAGCAGTTACTCATCAGGGACAGTGAACACTGAAGCTTTCTTT
V gene: TRBV14; D gene: TRBD1; clone size: .; J gene: TRBJ1-2; CDR3 protein: CASSPGQTLYGYTF; CDR3 DNA: TGTGCCAGCAGCCCGGGACAGACTCTCTATGGCTACACCTTC
V gene: TRBV19; D gene: TRBD1; clone size: .; J gene: TRBJ2-7; CDR3 protein: CASSPRSDRGSYEQYF; CDR3 DNA: TGTGCCAGTAGCCCTCGGTCGGACAGGGGTTCCTACGAGCAGTACTTC
V gene: TRBV6-4; D gene: TRBD1; clone size: .; J gene: TRBJ1-1; CDR3 protein: CASRGQGTEAFF; CDR3 DNA: TGTGCCAGCAGAGGACAGGGCACTGAAGCTTTCTTT
V gene: TRBV10-1; D gene: TRBD2; clone size: .; J gene: TRBJ2-7; CDR3 protein: CASSGGLGASEQYF; CDR3 DNA: TGCGCCAGCAGTGGGGGACTAGGCGCTTCGGAGCAGTACTTC